Listed here is a single T cell receptor beta chain. Its matching antigen is unknown. The data derive from a study of radiotherapy plus CTLA-4 blockade in lung cancer. Looking at the study overall: Patients showed objective responses in 18% of cases and disease control in roughly 31%. Whole-study results and caveats: Radiotherapy was combined with ipilimumab, and tumor-derived TCR clones then expanded in blood. Early clone dynamics of blood T cells, plus interferon-beta, reportedly predicted response best.

Sequencing used immunoSEQ multiplex PCR; TCRdb keeps in-frame clones, though not all of them. The table has some 110,000 clones, nearly 80% seen once. Chemo-refractory metastatic non-small-cell lung cancer patients received focal radiation with ipilimumab CTLA-4 blockade. This CDR3 contains 17 residues. Germline V gene sequence: CDR1 LNHNV, CDR2 YYDKDF (reference sequence). The J segment lost 3 bases and the V segment lost 1 base, leaving 9 bases of the junction unmatched. The sample in question was peripheral blood, obtained from a patient treated with radiotherapy plus ipilimumab. The chain carries TRBV15 and TRBJ2-1; 7 bases line up with TRBD1. The sequence derives from a human donor with non-small cell lung cancer who had a partial response to radiotherapy plus ipilimumab. The CDR3 protein is CATSRVQGKGLYNEQFF. The CDR3 nucleotides read TGTGCCACCAGCAGAGTACAGGGGAAGGGGCTCTACAATGAGCAGTTCTTC. Drawing the rest from reference TRBV15 and TRBJ2-1, the complete variable domain is DAMVIQNPRYQVTQFGKPVTLSCSQTLNHNVMYWYQQKSSQAPKLLFHYYDKDFNNEADTPDNFQSRRPNTSFCFLDIRSPGLGDTAMYLCATSRVQGKGLYNEQFFGPGTRLTVL.